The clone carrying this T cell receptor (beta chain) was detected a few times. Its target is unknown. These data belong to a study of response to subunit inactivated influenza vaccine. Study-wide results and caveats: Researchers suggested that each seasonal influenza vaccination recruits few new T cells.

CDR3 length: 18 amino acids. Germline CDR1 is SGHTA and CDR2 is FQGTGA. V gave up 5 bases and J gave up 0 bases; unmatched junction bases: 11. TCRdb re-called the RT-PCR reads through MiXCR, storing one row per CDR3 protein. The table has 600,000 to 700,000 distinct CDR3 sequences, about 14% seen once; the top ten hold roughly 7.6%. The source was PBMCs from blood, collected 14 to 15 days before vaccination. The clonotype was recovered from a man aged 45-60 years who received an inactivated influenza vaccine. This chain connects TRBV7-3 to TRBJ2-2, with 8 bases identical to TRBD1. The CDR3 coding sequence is TGTGCCAGCAGCCCAGGCCGGGACAGGCCTTCGAACACCGGGGAGCTGTTTTTT. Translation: CASSPGRDRPSNTGELFF.